This entry describes one T cell receptor beta chain. Compared with germline, one end of the junction differs, possibly owing to a read error. This CDR3 has 13 residues. Per the germline V gene, CDR1 is SSHAT and CDR2 is FNYEAQ (reference sequence). This entry is derived from a study of OX40 agonist ivuxolimab in advanced cancers. TCRdb keeps only in-frame clones here, not all; method: immunoSEQ multiplex PCR. The sample lists some 65,000 clones; 75% to 80% were seen once. This sample comprised CD4+ or CD8+ T cells sorted from blood, obtained in a trial of the OX40 agonist ivuxolimab. This clonotype originated in an adult with an advanced solid tumor such as melanoma, head and neck, liver or kidney cancer. The chain combines TRBV7-7 with TRBJ1-3; D remains unclear. The DNA for the CDR3 is TGTGCTAGCAGCTCCACTCACGGAAACACCATATATTTT. This codes for CASSSTHGNTIYF. Full variable domain (missing parts from reference TRBV7-7 and TRBJ1-3): GAGVSQSPRYKVTKRGQDVTLRCDPISSHATLYWYQQALGQGPEFLTYFNYEAQPDKSGLPSDRFSAERPEGSISTLTIQRTEQRDSAMYRCASSSTHGNTIYFGEGSWLTVV.